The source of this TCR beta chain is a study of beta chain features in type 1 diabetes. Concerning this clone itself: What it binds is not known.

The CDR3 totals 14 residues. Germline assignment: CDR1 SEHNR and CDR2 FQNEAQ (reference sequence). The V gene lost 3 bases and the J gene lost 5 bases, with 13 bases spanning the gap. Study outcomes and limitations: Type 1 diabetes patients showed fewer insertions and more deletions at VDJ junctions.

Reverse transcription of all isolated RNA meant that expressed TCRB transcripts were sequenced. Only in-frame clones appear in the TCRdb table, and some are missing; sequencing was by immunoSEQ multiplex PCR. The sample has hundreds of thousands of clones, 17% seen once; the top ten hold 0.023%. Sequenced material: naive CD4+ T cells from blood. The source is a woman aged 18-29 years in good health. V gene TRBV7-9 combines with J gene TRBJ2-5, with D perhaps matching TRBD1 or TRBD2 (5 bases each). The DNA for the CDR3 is TGTGCCAGCAGCTTCCGGGACCCCCATGAGACCCAGTACTTC. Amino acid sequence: CASSFRDPHETQYF.